Listed here is a single T cell receptor beta chain. The antigen remains unidentified. The CDR3 totals 12 residues. The V end lost 0 bases, the J end lost 1 base, and 0 bases lay between the germline ends. Germline V gives CDR1 LGHNA, CDR2 YNFKEQ. Second-dose intervals of approximately 4 or approximately 12 weeks were pooled. The data were produced by immunoSEQ multiplex PCR, yet TCRdb's version contains in-frame clones alone and is incomplete. The sample records over 150,000 clones, around nine tenths being singletons. The sample originates from a study of T cell responses to AZD1222 COVID-19 vaccine. Study-wide results and caveats: At study baseline, merely about 6 AZD1222 recipients were seropositive. There were mostly white British donors and more females than males, and clonal diversity was possibly underestimated.

V usage is TRBV4-2 and J usage is TRBJ1-2; D gene unclear. The material sequenced was peripheral blood, taken 28 days after the second AZD1222 dose. The sequence came from an adult who received the AZD1222 COVID-19 vaccine. The CDR3 DNA is TGTGCCAGCAGCCAAGATAACTATGGCTACACCTTC. This translates into CASSQDNYGYTF.